The clone carrying this T cell receptor (beta chain) came up once. This table comes from immunoSEQ multiplex PCR, and its TCRdb copy is limited to in-frame clones, with some not included. The sample shows approximately 44,000 clones, 80% to 95% of them seen only once. These data are taken from a study of T cell changes during pregnancy in multiple sclerosis. Looked up from germline, CDR1 is SGHRS and CDR2 is YFSETQ. The CDR3 loop spans 15 amino acids. Losses at the gene ends were 4 bases for V and 8 bases for J; bases not matched to a gene: 6. The source material was CD4+ T cells from peripheral blood mononuclear cells, sampled before pregnancy. The chain has TRBV5-1 and TRBJ2-1; TRBD2 agrees at 13 bases. This sequence originates from a female donor with multiple sclerosis, enrolled in a pregnancy study. The CDR3 protein is CASSPGTSGVDEQFF. In DNA, the CDR3 is TGCGCCAGCAGCCCTGGGACTAGCGGGGTAGATGAGCAGTTCTTC. Filled out from reference TRBV5-1 and TRBJ2-1, the complete variable domain reads KAGVTQTPRYLIKTRGQQVTLSCSPISGHRSVSWYQQTPGQGLQFLFEYFSETQRNKGNFPGRFSGRQFSNSRSEMNVSTLELGDSALYLCASSPGTSGVDEQFFGPGTRLTVL.